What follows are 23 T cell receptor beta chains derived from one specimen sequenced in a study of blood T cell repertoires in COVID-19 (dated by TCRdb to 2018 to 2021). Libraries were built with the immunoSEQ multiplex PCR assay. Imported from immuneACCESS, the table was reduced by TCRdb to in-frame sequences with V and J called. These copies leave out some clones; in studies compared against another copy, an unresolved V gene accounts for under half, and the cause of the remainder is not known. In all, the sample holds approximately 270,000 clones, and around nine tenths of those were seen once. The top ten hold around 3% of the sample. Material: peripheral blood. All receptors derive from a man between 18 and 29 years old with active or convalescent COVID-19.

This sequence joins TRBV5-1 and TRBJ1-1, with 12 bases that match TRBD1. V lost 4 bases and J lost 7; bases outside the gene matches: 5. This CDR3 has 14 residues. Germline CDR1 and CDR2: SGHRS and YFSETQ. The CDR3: CASSTGTGGLEAFF. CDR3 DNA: TGCGCCAGCAGCACCGGGACAGGGGGCCTTGAAGCTTTCTTT.

The CDR3, as DNA: TGTGCCAGCAGTCCGACTGCGGTCGGGAGGGTTCGGCCAACAATGTACAATGAGCAGTTCTTC. Its protein product is CASSPTAVGRVRPTMYNEQFF. The chain joins TRBV28 to TRBJ2-1; 8 bases fit TRBD2. Germline trimming cut 5 bases from V and 4 bases from J; bases unmatched to any gene: 25. CDR3 size: 21 residues. Germline loops: CDR1 MDHEN, CDR2 SYDVKM.

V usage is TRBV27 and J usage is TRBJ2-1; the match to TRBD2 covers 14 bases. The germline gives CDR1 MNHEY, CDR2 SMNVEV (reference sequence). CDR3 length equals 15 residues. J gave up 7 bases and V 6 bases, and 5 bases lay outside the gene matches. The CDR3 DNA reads TGTGCCAGCAGAGGACTAGCGGGAGGCTTAAATGAGCAGTTCTTC. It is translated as CASRGLAGGLNEQFF.

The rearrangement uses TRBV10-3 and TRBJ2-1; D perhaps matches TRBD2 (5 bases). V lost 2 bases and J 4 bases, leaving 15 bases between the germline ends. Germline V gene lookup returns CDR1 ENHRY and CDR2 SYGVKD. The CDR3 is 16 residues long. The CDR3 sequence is CAISEATVGGYNEQFF. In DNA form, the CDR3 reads TGTGCCATCAGTGAGGCTACAGTGGGCGGGTACAATGAGCAGTTCTTC.

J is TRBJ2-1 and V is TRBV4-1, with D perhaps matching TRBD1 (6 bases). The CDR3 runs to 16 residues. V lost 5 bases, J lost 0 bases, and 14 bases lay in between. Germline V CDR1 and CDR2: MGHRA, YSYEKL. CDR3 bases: TGCGCCAGCAGCAATACAGGGTTAAGCTCCTACAATGAGCAGTTCTTC. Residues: CASSNTGLSSYNEQFF.

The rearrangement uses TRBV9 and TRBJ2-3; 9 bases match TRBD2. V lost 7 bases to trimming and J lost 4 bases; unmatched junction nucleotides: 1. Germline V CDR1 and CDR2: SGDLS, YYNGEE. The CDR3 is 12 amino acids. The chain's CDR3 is CASAGGPDTQYF. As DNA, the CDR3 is TGTGCCAGCGCGGGAGGGCCAGATACGCAGTATTTT.

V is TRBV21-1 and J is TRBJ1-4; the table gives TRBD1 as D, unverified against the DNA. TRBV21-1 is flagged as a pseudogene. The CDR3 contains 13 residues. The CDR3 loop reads CVLQGATNEKLFF. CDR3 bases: TGTGTACTACAGGGGGCGACTAATGAAAAACTGTTTTTT.

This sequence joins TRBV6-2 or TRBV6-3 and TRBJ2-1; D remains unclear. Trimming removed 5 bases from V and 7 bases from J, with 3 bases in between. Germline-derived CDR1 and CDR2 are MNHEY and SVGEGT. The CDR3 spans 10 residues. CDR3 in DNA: TGTGCCAGCAGTGCGAATGAGCAGTTCTTC. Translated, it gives CASSANEQFF.

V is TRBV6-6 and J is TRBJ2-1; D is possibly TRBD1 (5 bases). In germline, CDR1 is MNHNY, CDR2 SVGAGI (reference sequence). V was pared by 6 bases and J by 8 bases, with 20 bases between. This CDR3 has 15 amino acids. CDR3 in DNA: TGTGCCAGCAGGGCCGGCCAACAAAGGGGCGATGAGCAGTTCTTC. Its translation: CASRAGQQRGDEQFF.

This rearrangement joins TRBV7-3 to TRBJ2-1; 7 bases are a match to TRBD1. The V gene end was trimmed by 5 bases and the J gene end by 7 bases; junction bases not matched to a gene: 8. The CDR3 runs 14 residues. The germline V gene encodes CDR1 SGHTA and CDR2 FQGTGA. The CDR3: CASSPSMTGNEQFF. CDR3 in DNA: TGTGCCAGCAGCCCCTCGATGACAGGGAATGAGCAGTTCTTC.

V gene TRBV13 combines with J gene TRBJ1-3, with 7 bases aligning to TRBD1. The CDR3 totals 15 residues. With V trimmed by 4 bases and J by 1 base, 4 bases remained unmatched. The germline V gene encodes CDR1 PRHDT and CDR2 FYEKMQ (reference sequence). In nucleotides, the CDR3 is TGTGCCAGCAGCTCGAACAGGGGATCTGGAAACACCATATATTTT. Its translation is CASSSNRGSGNTIYF. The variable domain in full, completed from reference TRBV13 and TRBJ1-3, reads AAGVIQSPRHLIKEKRETATLKCYPIPRHDTVYWYQQGPGQDPQFLISFYEKMQSDKGSIPDRFSAQQFSDYHSELNMSSLELGDSALYFCASSSNRGSGNTIYFGEGSWLTVV.

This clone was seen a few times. CDR3 in amino acids: CASSYLAGGYEQYF. The CDR3 region has the DNA TGTGCCAGCAGTTACTTAGCGGGGGGCTACGAGCAGTACTTC. The chain uses TRBV6-5 and TRBJ2-7; 10 bases match TRBD2. The CDR3 has 14 residues. Per germline, CDR1 MNHEY and CDR2 SVGAGI. Trimming removed 1 base from V and 3 bases from J; junction bases left unmatched: 0.

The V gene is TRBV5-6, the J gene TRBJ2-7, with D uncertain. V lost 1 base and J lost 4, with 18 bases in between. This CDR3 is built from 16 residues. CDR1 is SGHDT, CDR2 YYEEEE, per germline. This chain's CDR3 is CASSLPTPGHMYEQYF. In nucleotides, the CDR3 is TGTGCCAGCAGCTTGCCTACTCCGGGTCATATGTACGAGCAGTACTTC.

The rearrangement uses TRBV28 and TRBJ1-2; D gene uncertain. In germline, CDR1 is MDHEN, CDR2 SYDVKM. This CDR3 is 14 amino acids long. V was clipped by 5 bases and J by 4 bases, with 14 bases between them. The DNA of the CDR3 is TGTGCCAGCAGTGCCGCCAGGTACACCTATGGCTACACCTTC. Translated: CASSAARYTYGYTF.

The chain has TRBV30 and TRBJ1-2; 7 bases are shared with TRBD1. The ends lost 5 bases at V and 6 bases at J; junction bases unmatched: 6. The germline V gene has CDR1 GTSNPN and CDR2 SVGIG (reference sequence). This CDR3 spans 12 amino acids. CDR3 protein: CAWHDTGDGYTF. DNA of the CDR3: TGTGCCTGGCATGACACAGGGGATGGCTACACCTTC.

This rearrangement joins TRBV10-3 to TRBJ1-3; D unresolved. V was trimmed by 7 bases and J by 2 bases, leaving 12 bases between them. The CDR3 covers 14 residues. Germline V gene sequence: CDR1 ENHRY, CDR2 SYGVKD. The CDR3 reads CAITAGRPGNTIYF. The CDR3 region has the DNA TGTGCCATCACCGCAGGTCGTCCTGGAAACACCATATATTTT.

The CDR3 nucleotides are TGTGCCAGCGCGGGGGCGAACACTGAAGCTTTCTTT. Translation gives CASAGANTEAFF. The chain carries TRBV9 and TRBJ1-1; D is possibly TRBD1 (6 bases). V dropped 7 bases and J dropped 1 base, with 8 bases sitting between them. The CDR3 totals 12 residues. In germline, CDR1 is SGDLS, CDR2 YYNGEE.

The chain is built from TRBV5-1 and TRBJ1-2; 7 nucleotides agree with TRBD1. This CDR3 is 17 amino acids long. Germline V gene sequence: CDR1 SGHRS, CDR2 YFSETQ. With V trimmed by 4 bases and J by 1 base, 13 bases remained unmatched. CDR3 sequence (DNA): TGCGCCAGCAGCGCTGGGGTCCTGACAGGGCATAACTATGGCTACACCTTC. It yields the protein CASSAGVLTGHNYGYTF.

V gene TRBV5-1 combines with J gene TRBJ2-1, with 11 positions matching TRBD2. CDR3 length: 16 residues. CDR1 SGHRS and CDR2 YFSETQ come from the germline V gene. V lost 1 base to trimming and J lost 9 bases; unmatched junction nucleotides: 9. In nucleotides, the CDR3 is TGCGCCAGCAGCTTGTCCTTAGCGGGAGGGCATAGTGAGCAGTTCTTC. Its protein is CASSLSLAGGHSEQFF.

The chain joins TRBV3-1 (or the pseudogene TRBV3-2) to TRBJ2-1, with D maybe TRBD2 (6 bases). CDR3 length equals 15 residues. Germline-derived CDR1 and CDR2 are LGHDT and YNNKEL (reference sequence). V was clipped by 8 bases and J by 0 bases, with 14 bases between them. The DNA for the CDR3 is TGTGCCAGCGGCGGGACCCCGAGCTCCTACAATGAGCAGTTCTTC. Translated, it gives CASGGTPSSYNEQFF.

CDR3 protein: CASSLGTGRETQYF. The CDR3 bases are TGCGCCAGCAGCTTGGGGACAGGGCGAGAGACCCAGTACTTC. The chain employs TRBV5-1 and TRBJ2-5; TRBD1 agrees at 8 bases. This CDR3 is 14 amino acids long. V trimming: 0 bases; J trimming: 4 bases; junction bases outside the gene matches: 2. The V gene's germline CDR1 is SGHRS and CDR2 YFSETQ. The full variable domain, with the rest looked up from reference TRBV5-1 and TRBJ2-5, is KAGVTQTPRYLIKTRGQQVTLSCSPISGHRSVSWYQQTPGQGLQFLFEYFSETQRNKGNFPGRFSGRQFSNSRSEMNVSTLELGDSALYLCASSLGTGRETQYFGPGTRLLVL.

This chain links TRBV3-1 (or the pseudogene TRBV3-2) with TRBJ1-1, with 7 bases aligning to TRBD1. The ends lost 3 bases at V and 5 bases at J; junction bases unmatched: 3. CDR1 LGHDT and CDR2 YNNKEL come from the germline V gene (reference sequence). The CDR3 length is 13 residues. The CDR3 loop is CASSHEGATEAFF. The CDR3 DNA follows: TGTGCCAGCAGCCACGAGGGGGCAACTGAAGCTTTCTTT.

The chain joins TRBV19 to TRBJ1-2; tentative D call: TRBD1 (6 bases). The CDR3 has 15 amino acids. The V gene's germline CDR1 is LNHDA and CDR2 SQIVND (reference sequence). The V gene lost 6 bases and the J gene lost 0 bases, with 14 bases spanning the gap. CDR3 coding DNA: TGTGCCAGTAGACGTTTTGGACAGACTAACTATGGCTACACCTTC. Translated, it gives CASRRFGQTNYGYTF. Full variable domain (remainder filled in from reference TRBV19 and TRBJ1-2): DGGITQSPKYLFRKEGQNVTLSCEQNLNHDAMYWYRQDPGQGLRLIYYSQIVNDFQKGDIAEGYSVSREKKESFPLTVTSAQKNPTAFYLCASRRFGQTNYGYTFGSGTRLTVV.